This TCR beta chain was captured in a study of blood T cell repertoires in COVID-19. The authors' processing: Reference gene primers were amplified, and this amplification served to estimate nucleated cell counts. The assay was immunoSEQ multiplex PCR, and TCRdb's table has in-frame clones only and misses some. V, J and clone size reflect that table, while D and trimming were determined from the DNA. This repertoire shows under 300,000 clones, 89% found once; its top ten account for around 4.6%. Germline V gives CDR1 ENHRY, CDR2 SYGVKD. The CDR3 has 14 amino acids. The trim removed 4 bases at V and 10 bases at J, leaving 6 bases unmatched.

The chain combines TRBV10-3 with TRBJ1-6; 8 bases are shared with TRBD1. The origin of this receptor is a woman aged 40 to 50 who had recovered from COVID-19. Sequencing was done on a sample of peripheral blood. For the CDR3, the DNA is TGTGCCATCAGTGGCGGACAGGGAGCCTCACCCCTCCACTTT. It translates to CAISGGQGASPLHF.